Listed here are 5 T cell receptor beta chains from one sample, sequenced in a study of blood T cell repertoires in COVID-19. Sequencing used immunoSEQ multiplex PCR; TCRdb keeps in-frame clones, though not all of them. The table lists a few hundred thousand clones, around four fifths of them singletons, with 15% to 20% in the top ten. Material for sequencing was peripheral blood. The receptors come from a man younger than 40 with active or convalescent COVID-19.

This clone occurred a few times. The rearrangement uses TRBV10-3 and TRBJ1-2; TRBD1 matches 7 bases. Trimming took 2 bases from V and 0 from J; bases not matched to a gene: 3. Germline CDR1 is ENHRY and CDR2 is SYGVKD. The CDR3 sequence is 15 residues long. The CDR3 DNA sequence: TGTGCCATCAGTGAGAGGGACAGACCTAACTATGGCTACACCTTC. Residues: CAISERDRPNYGYTF.

This chain links TRBV13 with TRBJ1-1; D not resolved. The CDR3 is 13 amino acids. V gave up 3 bases and J gave up 0 bases, with 5 bases separating them. Germline V gene lookup returns CDR1 PRHDT and CDR2 FYEKMQ (reference sequence). The CDR3 nucleotides read TGTGCCAGCAGCTTCCGGGTGAACACTGAAGCTTTCTTT. This codes for CASSFRVNTEAFF.

The rearrangement uses TRBV5-6 and TRBJ2-5; TRBD2 agrees at 11 bases. V shed 2 bases and J 2 bases; nucleotides not matched to a gene: 5. This CDR3 region has 16 residues. CDR1 and CDR2 (germline): SGHDT, YYEEEE. CDR3 region: CASSFPLAGGQETQYF. CDR3 bases: TGTGCCAGCAGCTTCCCCCTAGCGGGGGGACAAGAGACCCAGTACTTC.

This clone was seen just once. The chain combines TRBV9 with TRBJ1-1, with a possible D match to TRBD1 (5 bases). CDR1 is SGDLS, CDR2 YYNGEE, per germline. This CDR3 is built from 13 residues. The ends were cut back, 6 bases at V and 0 bases at J, with 9 bases in the middle. In nucleotides, the CDR3 is TGTGCCAGCACGGCAGGGATGAACACTGAAGCTTTCTTT. This encodes CASTAGMNTEAFF.

The chain carries TRBV3-1 (or the pseudogene TRBV3-2) and TRBJ2-3; 8 positions agree with TRBD2. V shed 4 bases, J shed 0 bases, and the junction held 9 bases outside the gene matches. CDR1 and CDR2 (germline): LGHDT, YNNKEL (reference sequence). This CDR3 has 17 residues. As DNA, the CDR3 is TGTGCCAGCAGCCCGACGGGTAGCGGGACTAGCACAGATACGCAGTATTTT. It translates to CASSPTGSGTSTDTQYF.